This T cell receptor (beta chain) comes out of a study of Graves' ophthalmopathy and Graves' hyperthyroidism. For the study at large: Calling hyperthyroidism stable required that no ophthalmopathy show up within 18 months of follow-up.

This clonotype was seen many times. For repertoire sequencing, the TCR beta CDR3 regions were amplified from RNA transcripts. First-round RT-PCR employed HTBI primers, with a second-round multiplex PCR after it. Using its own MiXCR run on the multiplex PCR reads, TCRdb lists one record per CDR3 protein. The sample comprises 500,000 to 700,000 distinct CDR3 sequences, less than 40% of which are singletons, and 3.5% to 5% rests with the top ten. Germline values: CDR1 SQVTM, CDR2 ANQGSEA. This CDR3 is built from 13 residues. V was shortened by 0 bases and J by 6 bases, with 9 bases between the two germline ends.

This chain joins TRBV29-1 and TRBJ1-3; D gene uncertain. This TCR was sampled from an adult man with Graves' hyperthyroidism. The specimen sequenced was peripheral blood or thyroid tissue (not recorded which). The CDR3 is CSVEDERQNTIYF. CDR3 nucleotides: TGCAGCGTTGAAGATGAGAGGCAAAACACCATATATTTT.